Detailed here is one T cell receptor (beta chain). Its antigen is not known. This entry belongs to a study of blood T cells in healthy people across ages. Germline V gene lookup returns CDR1 MNHEY and CDR2 SMNVEV (reference sequence). The J segment lost 3 bases and the V segment lost 5 bases, leaving 2 bases of the junction unmatched. This CDR3 has 15 residues. Study findings and constraints: Any changes in expanded clonotypes were possibly confounded, as donor CMV status remained unknown. Because sorting was not performed, PBMCs prevented conclusive naive versus antigen-experienced comparison.

Researchers isolated at least 6.5 million PBMCs per sample. Primed by a sample-barcoded 5' primer and a J-beta primer mix, a second PCR proceeded for 7 to 11 cycles. Every cDNA molecule bore a tag from a template-switch adaptor containing 12 random nucleotides. TCRdb reprocessed the 5' RACE reads via MiXCR and lists one record per CDR3 protein. The profile shows about 1.6 million distinct CDR3 sequences, approximately 32% of them singletons. Sequences were obtained from blood. The chain links TRBV27 to TRBJ2-2, with 11 bases lining up with TRBD2. The receptor was isolated from a woman in her 30s in good health. CDR3: CASSNSGRDTGELFF. Here the CDR3 DNA reads TGTGCCAGCAGTAATAGCGGGAGGGACACCGGGGAGCTGTTTTTT.